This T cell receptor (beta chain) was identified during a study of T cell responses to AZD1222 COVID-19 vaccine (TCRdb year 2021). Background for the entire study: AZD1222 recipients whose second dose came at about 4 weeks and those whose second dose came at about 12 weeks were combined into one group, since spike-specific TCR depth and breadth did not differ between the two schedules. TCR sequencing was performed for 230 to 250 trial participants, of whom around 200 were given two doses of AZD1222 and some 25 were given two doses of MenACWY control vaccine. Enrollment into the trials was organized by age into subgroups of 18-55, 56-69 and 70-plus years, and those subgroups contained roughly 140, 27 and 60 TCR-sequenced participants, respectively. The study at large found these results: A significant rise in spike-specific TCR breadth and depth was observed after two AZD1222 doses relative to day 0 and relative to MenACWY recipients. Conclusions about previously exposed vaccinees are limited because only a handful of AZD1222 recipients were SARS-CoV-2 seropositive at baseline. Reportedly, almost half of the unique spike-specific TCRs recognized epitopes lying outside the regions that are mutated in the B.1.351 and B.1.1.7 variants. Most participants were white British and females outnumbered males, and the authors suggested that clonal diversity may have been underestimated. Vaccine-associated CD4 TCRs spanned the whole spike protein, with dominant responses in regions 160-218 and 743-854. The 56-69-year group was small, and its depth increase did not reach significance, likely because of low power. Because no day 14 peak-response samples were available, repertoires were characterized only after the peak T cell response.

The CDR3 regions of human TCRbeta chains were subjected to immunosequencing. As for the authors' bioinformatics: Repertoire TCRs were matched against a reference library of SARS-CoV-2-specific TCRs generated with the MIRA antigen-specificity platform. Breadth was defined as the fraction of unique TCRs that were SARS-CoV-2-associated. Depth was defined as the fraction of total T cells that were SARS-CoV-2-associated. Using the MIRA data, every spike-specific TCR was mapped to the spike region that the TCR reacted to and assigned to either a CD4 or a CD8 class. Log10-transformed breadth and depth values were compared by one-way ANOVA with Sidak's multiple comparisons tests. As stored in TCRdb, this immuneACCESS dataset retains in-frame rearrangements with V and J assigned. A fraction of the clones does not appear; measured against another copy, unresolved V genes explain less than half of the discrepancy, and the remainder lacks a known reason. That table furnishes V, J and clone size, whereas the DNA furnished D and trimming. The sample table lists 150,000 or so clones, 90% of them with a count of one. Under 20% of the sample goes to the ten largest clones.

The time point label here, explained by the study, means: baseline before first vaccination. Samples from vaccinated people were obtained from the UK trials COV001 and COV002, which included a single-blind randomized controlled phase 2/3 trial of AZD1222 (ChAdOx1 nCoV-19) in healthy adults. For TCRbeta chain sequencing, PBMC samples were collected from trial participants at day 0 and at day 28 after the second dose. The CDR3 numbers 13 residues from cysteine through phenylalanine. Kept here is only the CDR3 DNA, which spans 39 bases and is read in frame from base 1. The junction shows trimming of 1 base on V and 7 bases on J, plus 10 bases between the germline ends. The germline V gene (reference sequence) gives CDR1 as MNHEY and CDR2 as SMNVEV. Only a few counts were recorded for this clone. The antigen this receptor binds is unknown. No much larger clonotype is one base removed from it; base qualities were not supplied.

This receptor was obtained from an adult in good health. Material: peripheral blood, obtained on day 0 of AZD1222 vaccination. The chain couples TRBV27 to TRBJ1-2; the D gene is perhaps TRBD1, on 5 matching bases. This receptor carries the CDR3 CASSLWGGGGYTF. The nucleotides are TGTGCCAGCAGTTTATGGGGGGGAGGTGGCTACACCTTC.